A single sample gave rise to the 27 T cell receptor beta chains below, sequenced in a study of vaccination effects on CD4 cells after COVID-19 (dated by TCRdb to 2022 to 2024). The antigens of these receptors remain unknown. In the ViraFEST assay, PBMC were stimulated with viral peptide pools, and TCR sequencing was then used to find antigen-specific CD4+ T cell clonotypes based on their expansion. After less than eleven days of culture, CD4+ T cells were isolated with the EasySep CD4+ T cell isolation kit. Healthy vaccine recipients had no prior SARS-CoV-2 infection, confirmed by negative nucleocapsid antibodies before and after vaccination. The library was produced with the immunoSEQ multiplex PCR assay. TCRdb carries this immuneACCESS record with in-frame sequences only. Its versions omit some clonotypes, under half of them owing to an unresolved V gene in the studies checked, with the rest unexplained. Across this sample there are over 25,000 clones, with approximately 76% seen only once. The ten biggest clones cover about 10% of the sample.

Specimen: CD4+ T cells from PBMCs cultured with SARS-CoV-2 spike peptides, collected before COVID-19 vaccination. The sample's cell subset or site label is to be understood as: SARS-CoV-2 spike overlapping peptide pool stimulation. The receptors were gathered from a human donor who received a COVID-19 vaccine.

The chain is built from TRBV18 and TRBJ2-1; D remains unclear. The CDR3 totals 12 residues. Germline CDR1 and CDR2: KGHSH and LQKENI. Trimming stripped 3 bases from V and 7 bases from J, with 7 bases between. This chain's CDR3 is CASSPAGNEQFF. The CDR3 DNA reads TGTGCCAGCTCACCGGCTGGGAATGAGCAGTTCTTC.

The rearrangement joins TRBV5-1 to TRBJ1-1, with unresolved D. There are 12 residues in the CDR3. Germline-derived CDR1 and CDR2 are SGHRS and YFSETQ. Trimming left V 4 bases short and J 0 bases short, with 4 bases between. The CDR3 sequence: CASSKLNTEAFF. The CDR3 DNA is TGCGCCAGCAGCAAACTGAACACTGAAGCTTTCTTT.

V usage is TRBV27 and J usage is TRBJ2-7; unclear D gene. This CDR3 region has 15 residues. Germline loops: CDR1 MNHEY, CDR2 SMNVEV (reference sequence). V lost 6 bases and J lost 3, with 18 bases in between. DNA of the CDR3: TGTGCCAGCAGAGCGTCAGGTGCCTATAACTACGAGCAGTACTTC. This gives the protein CASRASGAYNYEQYF.

V usage is TRBV14 and J usage is TRBJ1-1; no clear D gene. The CDR3 totals 13 residues. V shed 0 bases and J shed 10 bases, with 12 bases lying between them. From germline, CDR1 is SGHDN and CDR2 FVKESK. CDR3 bases: TGTGCCAGCAGCCAAGAAGCCCGTCTCCCAGCTTTCTTT. Its protein is CASSQEARLPAFF.

This chain links TRBV4-1 with TRBJ2-3, with 9 nucleotides matching TRBD2. Germline V gene sequence: CDR1 MGHRA, CDR2 YSYEKL. The CDR3 has 16 amino acids. V lost 4 bases and J lost 0; bases outside the gene matches: 5. The CDR3 DNA is TGCGCCAGCAGCCTCGAGACTAGCGGAAGCACAGATACGCAGTATTTT. This translates into CASSLETSGSTDTQYF.

This clone was detected a few times. The V call is TRBV2, the J call TRBJ2-5, with 11 positions matching TRBD1. The CDR3 totals 14 residues. V gave up 8 bases and J gave up 4 bases; unmatched junction bases: 6. The germline V gene has CDR1 SNHLY and CDR2 FYNNEI. CDR3 sequence: CASGGTGGGETQYF. CDR3 nucleotides: TGTGCCAGCGGCGGGACAGGGGGTGGAGAGACCCAGTACTTC.

This chain connects TRBV7-9 to TRBJ2-3; no firm D call. CDR3 length: 16 amino acids. Germline V gene lookup returns CDR1 SEHNR and CDR2 FQNEAQ (reference sequence). The V and J ends lost 8 bases and 0 bases respectively, with 18 bases between them. CDR3 bases: TGTGCCAGCCTTCCGGGCCTCGACTGGAGCACAGATACGCAGTATTTT. Its translation: CASLPGLDWSTDTQYF.

This sequence joins TRBV10-2 and TRBJ2-7; TRBD2 matches at 13 bases. The CDR3 totals 15 residues. CDR1 and CDR2 (germline): WSHSY, SAAADI. V shed 3 bases and J 4 bases; nucleotides not matched to a gene: 3. The CDR3 DNA sequence: TGCGCCAGCAGTGACTCGACTAGCGGGAGGTACGAGCAGTACTTC. Translating gives CASSDSTSGRYEQYF.

This chain connects TRBV19 to TRBJ1-6; the D gene is possibly TRBD1 (5 bases). Between the trimmed V and J ends, which lost 5 bases and 5 bases, there was a span of 13 bases. CDR3 length: 15 residues. Germline CDR1 LNHDA, CDR2 SQIVND (reference sequence). CDR3 loop: CASSAWEGDNSPLHF. CDR3 DNA sequence: TGTGCCAGTAGTGCCTGGGAAGGGGATAATTCACCCCTCCACTTT.

V gene TRBV25-1 combines with J gene TRBJ1-2; D possibly corresponds to TRBD1 (5 bases). CDR3 length equals 13 residues. The V gene lost 4 bases and the J gene lost 2 bases, with 8 bases spanning the gap. CDR1 MGHDK and CDR2 SYGVNS come from the germline V gene. The CDR3 protein is CASSGPGNYGYTF. The CDR3 DNA follows: TGTGCCAGCAGTGGGCCAGGGAACTATGGCTACACCTTC.

This sequence joins TRBV4-1 and TRBJ2-5; maybe TRBD2 (5 bases). There are 14 residues in the CDR3. In germline, CDR1 is MGHRA, CDR2 YSYEKL. Trimming removed 3 bases from V and 1 base from J, with 9 bases in between. This CDR3 reads CASSQSDSQETQYF. Written as DNA, the CDR3 is TGCGCCAGCAGCCAGTCGGACTCCCAAGAGACCCAGTACTTC.

This chain links TRBV6-2 or TRBV6-3 with TRBJ1-1; 7 bases line up with TRBD1. Trimming at V came to 5 bases and at J to 4 bases, leaving 7 bases not matched to a gene. The CDR3 extends over 14 amino acids. Germline V CDR1 and CDR2: MNHEY, SVGEGT. This CDR3 reads CASSPQGKSTEAFF. In DNA, the CDR3 is TGTGCCAGCAGTCCACAGGGGAAGTCCACTGAAGCTTTCTTT.

The J gene is TRBJ1-3, the V gene TRBV4-1; 8 bases line up with TRBD1. The V gene end was trimmed by 0 bases and the J gene end by 3 bases; junction bases not matched to a gene: 4. The CDR3 contains 16 residues. In germline, CDR1 is MGHRA, CDR2 YSYEKL. CDR3 sequence: CASSQETGGGGNTIYF. CDR3 DNA sequence: TGCGCCAGCAGCCAAGAAACAGGGGGAGGTGGAAACACCATATATTTT.

This chain uses TRBV12-3 or TRBV12-4 with TRBJ1-3; D unclear. The CDR3 runs 13 residues. Between the trimmed V and J ends, which lost 2 bases and 0 bases, there was a span of 2 bases. CDR3 sequence: CASSLLSGNTIYF. The CDR3 DNA is TGTGCCAGCAGTTTACTCTCTGGAAACACCATATATTTT.

This clone was observed once. The chain uses TRBV12-3 or TRBV12-4 and TRBJ1-5; D unclear. The CDR3 loop spans 13 amino acids. Trimming pared 3 bases from V and 4 bases from J, leaving 7 bases between. This chain's CDR3 is CASSFAENQPQHF. The CDR3 DNA sequence: TGTGCCAGCAGTTTTGCCGAAAATCAGCCCCAGCATTTT.

This sequence joins TRBV19 and TRBJ2-7, with 7 nucleotides matching TRBD2. J gave up 0 bases and V 10 bases, and 6 bases lay outside the gene matches. This CDR3 is 13 amino acids long. Germline CDR1 reads LNHDA; CDR2 reads SQIVND (reference sequence). DNA for the CDR3: TGTGCCACACAATCGGGGGGCTCCTACGAGCAGTACTTC. Its translation is CATQSGGSYEQYF.

Only one count was recorded for this clone. The chain has TRBV11-2 and TRBJ2-7; 9 bases map to TRBD1. Germline V gene lookup returns CDR1 SGHAT and CDR2 FQNNGV. With 5 bases clipped from V and 3 bases from J, the junction kept 14 bases outside the gene matches. This CDR3 is 17 amino acids long. The CDR3 loop is CASSLSPRTGAIYEQYF. CDR3 bases: TGTGCCAGCAGCCTAAGCCCCCGGACAGGGGCGATCTACGAGCAGTACTTC.

CDR3 residues: CASRELKPTYEQYF. As DNA, the CDR3 is TGTGCCAGCAGGGAGTTGAAACCCACCTACGAGCAGTACTTC. The chain combines TRBV2 with TRBJ2-7; D is unclear. CDR1 is SNHLY, CDR2 FYNNEI, per germline. This CDR3 comprises 14 residues. V lost 6 bases and J 2 bases, leaving 14 bases between the germline ends.

V and J are TRBV3-1 (or the pseudogene TRBV3-2) and TRBJ1-1, with a possible D match to TRBD1 (6 bases). Between the trimmed V and J ends, which lost 2 bases and 10 bases, there was a span of 17 bases. CDR1 and CDR2 from the germline V gene are LGHDT and YNNKEL (reference sequence). The CDR3 is 14 residues long. The CDR3 DNA reads TGTGCCAGCAGCCAACTCTTACAGGGTAGAGGAGCTTTCTTT. This encodes CASSQLLQGRGAFF.

CDR3 sequence reads: CASSPGQLSGANVLTF. CDR3 coding DNA: TGCGCCAGCAGCCCGGGACAGCTCTCTGGGGCCAACGTCCTGACTTTC. V gene TRBV4-1 combines with J gene TRBJ2-6; 7 positions match TRBD1. CDR3 length: 16 amino acids. Trimming cost V 4 bases and J 0 bases; bases outside gene matches: 3. Germline CDR1 reads MGHRA; CDR2 reads YSYEKL.

This clone was recorded a few times. This chain links TRBV7-9 with TRBJ2-1; 7 nucleotides line up with TRBD1. After removal of 5 bases from V and 8 bases from J, the junction contained 9 bases not matched to a gene. This CDR3 is 14 amino acids long. Germline lookup yields CDR1 SEHNR and CDR2 FQNEAQ (reference sequence). As DNA, the CDR3 is TGTGCCAGCAGCCCGAGACAGGGCCGAGATGAGCAGTTCTTC. Its protein is CASSPRQGRDEQFF.

Here the CDR3 reads CASSPDAGGQETQYF. The CDR3 nucleotides are TGCGCCAGCAGCCCGGATGCGGGGGGGCAAGAGACCCAGTACTTC. V usage is TRBV5-1 and J usage is TRBJ2-5; 9 nucleotides align to TRBD2. CDR1 and CDR2 from the germline V gene are SGHRS and YFSETQ. The CDR3 has 15 residues. The J segment lost 2 bases and the V segment lost 4 bases, leaving 6 bases of the junction unmatched.

This CDR3 is CASSPNGQGVGEQYF. The CDR3 nucleotides are TGCGCCAGCAGCCCGAACGGACAGGGGGTCGGAGAGCAGTACTTC. V usage is TRBV10-2 and J usage is TRBJ2-7; 10 bases agree with TRBD1. The junction had 12 bases not matched to a gene; V was cut back by 6 bases and J by 7 bases. The CDR3 runs 15 residues. Germline V gene data show CDR1 as WSHSY and CDR2 as SAAADI.

V and J are TRBV5-4 and TRBJ1-1; 10 positions agree with TRBD1. With V trimmed by 2 bases and J by 6 bases, 7 bases remained unmatched. CDR3 length: 15 residues. Looked up from germline, CDR1 is SGHNT and CDR2 is YYREEE (reference sequence). As DNA, the CDR3 is TGTGCCAGCAGCTTCGACGGACAGGGGGAATCTGAAGCTTTCTTT. It specifies CASSFDGQGESEAFF.

This chain uses TRBV7-8 with TRBJ2-5; D is unresolved. This CDR3 comprises 13 residues. From germline, CDR1 is SGHVS and CDR2 FQNEAQ. Trimming left V 0 bases short and J 2 bases short, with 4 bases between. The CDR3 here is CASSLAQQETQYF. DNA of the CDR3: TGTGCCAGCAGCTTAGCACAGCAAGAGACCCAGTACTTC.

The genes are TRBV3-1 (or the pseudogene TRBV3-2) and TRBJ1-1; possible D gene TRBD1, 5 bases. Germline V gives CDR1 LGHDT, CDR2 YNNKEL (reference sequence). This CDR3 has 13 amino acids. Deletions cut 3 bases from V and 5 bases from J, with 10 bases between. The CDR3 nucleotides are TGTGCCAGCAGCCAGGGGGTTTGGACTGAAGCTTTCTTT. Translating gives CASSQGVWTEAFF.

CDR3 sequence: CASSEPTKSESKLFF. Written as DNA, the CDR3 is TGCGCCAGCAGTGAGCCGACAAAGTCGGAATCAAAACTGTTTTTT. V usage is TRBV10-2 and J usage is TRBJ1-4; D is uncertain. V was clipped by 2 bases and J by 10 bases, with 17 bases between them. The CDR3 has 15 residues. Germline V CDR1 and CDR2: WSHSY, SAAADI.